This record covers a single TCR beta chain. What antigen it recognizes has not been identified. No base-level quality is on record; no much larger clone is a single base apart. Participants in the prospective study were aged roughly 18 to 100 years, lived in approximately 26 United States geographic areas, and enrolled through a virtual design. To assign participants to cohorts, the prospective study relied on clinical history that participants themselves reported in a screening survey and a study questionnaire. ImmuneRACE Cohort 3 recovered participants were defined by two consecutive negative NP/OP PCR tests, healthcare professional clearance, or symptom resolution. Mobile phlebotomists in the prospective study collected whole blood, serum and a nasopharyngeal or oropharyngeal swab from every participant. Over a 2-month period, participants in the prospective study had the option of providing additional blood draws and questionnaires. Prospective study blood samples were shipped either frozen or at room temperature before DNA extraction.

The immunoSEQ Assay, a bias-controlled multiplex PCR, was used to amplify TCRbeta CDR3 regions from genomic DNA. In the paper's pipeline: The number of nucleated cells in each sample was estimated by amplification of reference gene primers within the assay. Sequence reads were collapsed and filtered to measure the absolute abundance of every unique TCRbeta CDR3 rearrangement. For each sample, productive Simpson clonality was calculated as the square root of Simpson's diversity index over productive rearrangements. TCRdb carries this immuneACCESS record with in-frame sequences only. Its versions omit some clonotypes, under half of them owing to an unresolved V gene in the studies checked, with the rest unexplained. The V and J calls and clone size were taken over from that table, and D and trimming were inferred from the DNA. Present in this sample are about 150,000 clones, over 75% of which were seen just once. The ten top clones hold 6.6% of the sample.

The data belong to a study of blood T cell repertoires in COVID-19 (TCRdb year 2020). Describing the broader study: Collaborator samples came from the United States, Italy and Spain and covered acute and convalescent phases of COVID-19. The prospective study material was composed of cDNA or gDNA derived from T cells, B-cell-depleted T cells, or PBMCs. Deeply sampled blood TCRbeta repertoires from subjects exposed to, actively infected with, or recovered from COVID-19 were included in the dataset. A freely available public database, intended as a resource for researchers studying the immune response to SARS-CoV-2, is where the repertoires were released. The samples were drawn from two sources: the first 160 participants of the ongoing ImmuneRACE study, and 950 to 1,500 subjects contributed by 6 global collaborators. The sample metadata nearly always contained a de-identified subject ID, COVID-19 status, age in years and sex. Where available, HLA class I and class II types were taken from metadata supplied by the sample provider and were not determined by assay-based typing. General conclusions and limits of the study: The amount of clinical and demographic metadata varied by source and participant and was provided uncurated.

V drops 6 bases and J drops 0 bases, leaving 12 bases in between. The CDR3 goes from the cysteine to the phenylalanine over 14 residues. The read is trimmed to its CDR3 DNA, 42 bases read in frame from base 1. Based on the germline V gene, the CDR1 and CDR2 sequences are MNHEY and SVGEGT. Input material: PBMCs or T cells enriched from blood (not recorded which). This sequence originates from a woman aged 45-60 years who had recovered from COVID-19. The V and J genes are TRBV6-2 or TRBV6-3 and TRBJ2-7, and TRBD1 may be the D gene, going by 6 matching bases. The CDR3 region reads CASSPDSSSYEQYF. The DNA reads TGTGCCAGCAGCCCGGACAGTAGCTCCTACGAGCAGTACTTC.